This entry lists 32 T cell receptor beta chains sequenced from one sample in a study of blood T cell repertoires in COVID-19. TCRdb keeps only in-frame clones here, not all; method: immunoSEQ multiplex PCR. The sample yields about 140,000 clones, about four fifths seen once. Sequencing used peripheral blood. The receptor source for this set is a human donor in a cohort sampled during active COVID-19.

CDR3 DNA: TGTGCCAGCAGCTTGGACAGGGGTCTTTTCTATGGCTACACCTTC. Protein product: CASSLDRGLFYGYTF. The V call is TRBV5-6, the J call TRBJ1-2; 7 nucleotides line up with TRBD1. In germline, CDR1 is SGHDT, CDR2 YYEEEE. The CDR3 loop spans 15 amino acids. With 0 bases clipped from V and 4 bases from J, the junction kept 6 bases outside the gene matches.

This chain joins TRBV7-2 and TRBJ2-5; no clear D gene. Trimming cost V 2 bases and J 1 base, with 8 bases left between them. In germline, CDR1 is SGHTA, CDR2 FQGNSA. The CDR3 is 14 residues long. The chain's CDR3 is CASSLTEIQETQYF. In DNA form, the CDR3 reads TGTGCCAGCAGCTTAACGGAGATCCAAGAGACCCAGTACTTC.

The chain recombines TRBV5-1 with TRBJ2-5, with a weak D call TRBD2 (5 bases). Per the germline V gene, CDR1 is SGHRS and CDR2 is YFSETQ. V shed 0 bases and J shed 5 bases, with 8 bases lying between them. The CDR3 consists of 13 residues. The CDR3 sequence: CASSLGGSETQYF. The CDR3 region has the DNA TGCGCCAGCAGCTTGGGCGGGTCGGAGACCCAGTACTTC. Full variable domain (outside the CDR3, taken from reference TRBV5-1 and TRBJ2-5): KAGVTQTPRYLIKTRGQQVTLSCSPISGHRSVSWYQQTPGQGLQFLFEYFSETQRNKGNFPGRFSGRQFSNSRSEMNVSTLELGDSALYLCASSLGGSETQYFGPGTRLLVL.

This clone has a single count. The chain uses TRBV7-9 and TRBJ2-5; TRBD2 might be the D (6 bases). Germline CDR1 SEHNR, CDR2 FQNEAQ (reference sequence). V gave up 3 bases and J gave up 5 bases, with 13 bases separating them. This CDR3 spans 14 amino acids. Here the CDR3 reads CASSFGLATETQYF. Written as DNA, the CDR3 is TGTGCCAGCAGCTTTGGGCTAGCGACGGAGACCCAGTACTTC.

The chain has TRBV5-1 and TRBJ2-1; 14 bases are shared with TRBD2. Germline V lookup: CDR1 SGHRS, CDR2 YFSETQ. This CDR3 region has 16 residues. V was pared by 4 bases and J by 4 bases, with 4 bases of the junction left unmatched. Here the CDR3 DNA reads TGCGCCAGCAGCCCGGGACTAGCGGGAGTTTACAATGAGCAGTTCTTC. Its translation: CASSPGLAGVYNEQFF.

This chain links TRBV5-6 with TRBJ2-7, with 9 bases matching TRBD1. V was clipped by 2 bases and J by 7 bases; unmatched bases: 4. CDR1 is SGHDT and CDR2 is YYEEEE in the germline V gene. This CDR3 region has 13 residues. The CDR3 DNA reads TGTGCCAGCAGCTTTGGGACAGGGCTTGAGCAGTACTTC. It yields the protein CASSFGTGLEQYF.

This clone appeared a few times. The chain has TRBV7-2 and TRBJ2-5; D remains unclear. The ends were cut back, 4 bases at V and 5 bases at J, with 8 bases in the middle. The CDR3 sequence is 12 residues long. The germline gives CDR1 SGHTA, CDR2 FQGNSA. The CDR3 loop is CASSSTRETQYF. CDR3 in DNA: TGTGCCAGCAGCTCGACTCGGGAGACCCAGTACTTC.

A few counts support this clone. The rearrangement uses TRBV7-9 and TRBJ2-2; possibly TRBD2 for D (5 bases). With 8 bases removed from V and 1 base from J, the gap between germline ends came to 5 bases. CDR1 and CDR2 from the germline V gene are SEHNR and FQNEAQ (reference sequence). This CDR3 is built from 12 residues. The CDR3 coding sequence is TGTGCCAGCCGGGAGAACACCGGGGAGCTGTTTTTT. Protein: CASRENTGELFF.

With respect to this clone: Mismatch with germline at one junction end may stem from a read error. The V call is TRBV13, the J call TRBJ1-2, with D perhaps matching TRBD1 (6 bases). Germline values: CDR1 PRHDT, CDR2 FYEKMQ (reference sequence). CDR3 length: 12 residues. The CDR3 region has the DNA TGTGCCAGCAGCCTAGGGGGGAGTGGCTACACCTTC. It translates to CASSLGGSGYTF. The full variable domain, with the rest looked up from reference TRBV13 and TRBJ1-2, is AAGVIQSPRHLIKEKRETATLKCYPIPRHDTVYWYQQGPGQDPQFLISFYEKMQSDKGSIPDRFSAQQFSDYHSELNMSSLELGDSALYFCASSLGGSGYTFGSGTRLTVV.

V gene TRBV10-3 combines with J gene TRBJ2-5; 7 nucleotides align to TRBD2. V trimming: 5 bases; J trimming: 2 bases; junction bases outside the gene matches: 5. The CDR3 is made up of 14 amino acids. Germline V lookup: CDR1 ENHRY, CDR2 SYGVKD. CDR3 sequence: CAISRHGGQETQYF. In DNA, the CDR3 is TGTGCCATCAGTCGTCACGGGGGGCAAGAGACCCAGTACTTC.

The J gene is TRBJ1-2, the V gene TRBV20-1; D is undetermined. Germline V gene lookup returns CDR1 DFQATT and CDR2 SNEGSKA (reference sequence). Deletions cut 3 bases from V and 8 bases from J, with 10 bases between. This CDR3 contains 11 residues. The CDR3 here is CSASDGYGYTF. The CDR3 DNA sequence: TGCAGTGCTAGCGACGGGTACGGCTACACCTTC.

This chain connects TRBV12-3 or TRBV12-4 to TRBJ2-2; D might be TRBD2 (5 bases). CDR3 length: 12 residues. The V end was cut by 4 bases, the J end by 6 bases, with 6 bases between. The CDR3 DNA reads TGTGCCAGCAGTTGGAGGTCCGGGGAGCTGTTTTTT. Translating gives CASSWRSGELFF.

CDR3 coding DNA: TGTGCCACCAGCAGAGTTGGGACACCCACAGATACGCAGTATTTT. Translating it yields CATSRVGTPTDTQYF. V usage is TRBV15 and J usage is TRBJ2-3; D might be TRBD1 (6 bases). Trimming took 1 base from V and 2 from J, leaving 10 bases between them. Germline-derived CDR1 and CDR2 are LNHNV and YYDKDF (reference sequence). The CDR3 length is 15 residues.

The chain has TRBV5-1 and TRBJ1-2; TRBD1 aligns across 7 bases. This CDR3 region has 15 residues. V trimming: 9 bases; J trimming: 8 bases; junction bases outside the gene matches: 19. Per germline, CDR1 SGHRS and CDR2 YFSETQ. The CDR3 spells CAIWEESAGGRGYTF. In DNA, the CDR3 is TGCGCCATCTGGGAAGAATCTGCAGGGGGGAGAGGCTACACCTTC.

The chain uses TRBV10-2 and TRBJ1-6; 9 bases agree with TRBD1. The CDR3 is 16 residues long. Germline assignment: CDR1 WSHSY and CDR2 SAAADI. The V segment lost 6 bases and the J segment 2 bases; nucleotides outside the gene matches: 5. The CDR3 here is CASSAGTGTYNSPLHF. The CDR3 DNA reads TGCGCCAGCAGCGCAGGGACAGGGACCTATAATTCACCCCTCCACTTT.

J is TRBJ1-3 and V is TRBV5-8; no firm D call. CDR1 and CDR2 from the germline V gene are SGHTS and YDEGEE. This CDR3 spans 15 amino acids. The V end was cut by 0 bases, the J end by 3 bases, with 10 bases between. The CDR3 here is CASSLAFVSGNTIYF. In DNA form, the CDR3 reads TGTGCCAGCAGCTTGGCCTTTGTTAGTGGAAACACCATATATTTT.

The chain is built from TRBV4-1 and TRBJ1-5; 8 nucleotides line up with TRBD1. The CDR3 has 15 amino acids. Germline V gives CDR1 MGHRA, CDR2 YSYEKL. The V and J ends lost 4 bases and 7 bases, in that order; junction bases with no gene match: 9. The CDR3 is CASSPGQGGGQPQHF. CDR3 DNA sequence: TGCGCCAGCAGCCCCGGACAGGGAGGAGGACAGCCCCAGCATTTT.

The genes are TRBV4-1 and TRBJ2-5; 7 nucleotides align to TRBD2. CDR1 and CDR2 from the germline V gene are MGHRA and YSYEKL. This CDR3 contains 12 residues. V dropped 4 bases and J dropped 5; count of bases not matched to a gene: 1. In nucleotides, the CDR3 is TGCGCCAGCAGCCTCGGGAGGGAGACCCAGTACTTC. Translation gives CASSLGRETQYF.

As concerns this clone: Other DNA sequences of this sample code for an identical CDR3. The V and J genes are TRBV9 and TRBJ2-3; D might be TRBD2 (5 bases). Trimming took off 0 bases at V and 0 bases at J, with 5 bases between the two ends. The germline CDR1 and CDR2 sequences are SGDLS and YYNGEE. The CDR3 sequence is 14 residues long. The chain's CDR3 is CASSVGGSTDTQYF. CDR3 in DNA: TGTGCCAGCAGCGTAGGCGGGAGCACAGATACGCAGTATTTT. The entire variable domain, with the rest obtained from reference TRBV9 and TRBJ2-3, is as follows: DSGVTQTPKHLITATGQRVTLRCSPRSGDLSVYWYQQSLDQGLQFLIQYYNGEERAKGNILERFSAQQFPDLHSELNLSSLELGDSALYFCASSVGGSTDTQYFGPGTRLTVL.

V and J are TRBV5-1 and TRBJ2-5; 11 nucleotides agree with TRBD1. The CDR3 covers 15 residues. Germline V CDR1 and CDR2: SGHRS, YFSETQ. V lost 6 bases to trimming and J lost 7 bases; unmatched junction nucleotides: 11. The CDR3 DNA reads TGCGCCAGCAAACCGGGACAGGGGGTTTCGCTGACCCAGTACTTC. It specifies CASKPGQGVSLTQYF.

The chain joins TRBV10-1 to TRBJ2-1; D perhaps matches TRBD2 (5 bases). This CDR3 is 14 amino acids long. V was clipped by 3 bases and J by 6 bases, with 12 bases between them. Germline CDR1 is WNHNN and CDR2 is SYGVQD (reference sequence). In nucleotides, the CDR3 is TGCGCCAGCAGTGATGGGTACGGGGTCAATGAGCAGTTCTTC. Its translation is CASSDGYGVNEQFF.

The V call is TRBV5-8, the J call TRBJ1-6; 7 nucleotides agree with TRBD1. Germline V gives CDR1 SGHTS, CDR2 YDEGEE. V was clipped by 3 bases and J by 10 bases; unmatched bases: 7. The CDR3 loop spans 14 amino acids. CDR3 region: CASSSRQGESPLHF. As DNA, the CDR3 is TGTGCCAGCAGCTCCCGACAGGGAGAATCACCCCTCCACTTT.

This clone appeared a few times. V usage is TRBV10-1 and J usage is TRBJ1-1; D is uncertain. The CDR3 runs 15 residues. Per the germline V gene, CDR1 is WNHNN and CDR2 is SYGVQD (reference sequence). With 6 bases removed from V and 1 base from J, the gap between germline ends came to 15 bases. The CDR3 DNA reads TGCGCCAGCAGAAATGACATTCCGAAGAACACTGAAGCTTTCTTT. It translates to CASRNDIPKNTEAFF.

The chain has TRBV5-1 and TRBJ2-3, with D possibly matching TRBD2 (5 bases). The CDR3 covers 14 residues. V lost 4 bases and J 5 bases, leaving 14 bases between the germline ends. The V gene's germline CDR1 is SGHRS and CDR2 YFSETQ. Here the CDR3 DNA reads TGCGCCAGCAGCCTAGGAAGCGGCAAAGATACGCAGTATTTT. Translating gives CASSLGSGKDTQYF.

The V call is TRBV11-2, the J call TRBJ2-3; TRBD2 aligns across 9 bases. CDR1 SGHAT and CDR2 FQNNGV come from the germline V gene. Trimming removed 1 base from V and 2 bases from J; junction bases left unmatched: 4. The length of the CDR3 is 16 residues. CDR3 sequence reads: CASSLGAGGYTDTQYF. CDR3 nucleotides: TGTGCCAGCAGCTTAGGAGCGGGGGGTTACACAGATACGCAGTATTTT.

The chain employs TRBV5-4 and TRBJ1-1; a possible D gene is TRBD1 (6 bases). The CDR3 spans 16 residues. Germline lookup yields CDR1 SGHNT and CDR2 YYREEE (reference sequence). V was cut by 4 bases and J by 1 base, with 17 bases left in between. The CDR3 DNA follows: TGTGCCAGCAGCCGCGGGTTAGGGGGTCGGAACACTGAAGCTTTCTTT. Its protein is CASSRGLGGRNTEAFF.

The CDR3 nucleotides are TGCGCCAGCAGCTTCAGCATGGATCGAGGTGGGCAGTTCTTC. Amino acid sequence: CASSFSMDRGGQFF. The rearrangement joins TRBV5-1 to TRBJ2-1; D remains unclear. The CDR3 sequence is 14 residues long. Per the germline V gene, CDR1 is SGHRS and CDR2 is YFSETQ. Trimming shortened V by 2 bases and J by 12 bases, and 18 bases separated the two germline ends.

The rearrangement uses TRBV9 and TRBJ1-1, with D hard to call. V lost 0 bases and J lost 1, with 4 bases in between. Germline values: CDR1 SGDLS, CDR2 YYNGEE. CDR3 length equals 13 residues. The CDR3 is CASSVDGNTEAFF. CDR3 in DNA: TGTGCCAGCAGCGTAGACGGGAACACTGAAGCTTTCTTT.

J is TRBJ2-7 and V is TRBV6-5; 12 nucleotides match TRBD1. The CDR3 sequence is 13 residues long. Trimming took 8 bases from V and 6 from J; bases not matched to a gene: 5. The germline V gene has CDR1 MNHEY and CDR2 SVGAGI. The CDR3 is CASRRDRGLEQYF. In nucleotides, the CDR3 is TGTGCCAGCCGCCGGGACAGGGGGCTCGAGCAGTACTTC.

The chain couples TRBV4-1 to TRBJ2-5; D is unclear. With 4 bases removed from V and 3 bases from J, the gap between germline ends came to 9 bases. The germline V gene encodes CDR1 MGHRA and CDR2 YSYEKL. This CDR3 has 13 amino acids. The CDR3 sequence: CASSRGPEETQYF. In nucleotides, the CDR3 is TGCGCCAGCAGCCGAGGCCCAGAAGAGACCCAGTACTTC.

The V and J genes are TRBV6-2 or TRBV6-3 and TRBJ1-6, with a weak D call TRBD1 (5 bases). Germline V gene data show CDR1 as MNHEY and CDR2 as SVGEGT. The V end was cut by 7 bases, the J end by 0 bases, with 13 bases between. CDR3 size: 16 residues. The DNA of the CDR3 is TGTGCCAGCACCCCACAGGATATCTCCTATAATTCACCCCTCCACTTT. This sequence encodes CASTPQDISYNSPLHF.

This chain connects TRBV4-2 to TRBJ2-7; D might be TRBD2 (5 bases). Germline V lookup: CDR1 LGHNA, CDR2 YNFKEQ. The CDR3 runs to 16 residues. V was cut by 4 bases and J by 7 bases, with 23 bases left in between. The CDR3 coding sequence is TGTGCCAGCAGCCTTCAACCGGGGTCGCAGGCGGAGGAGCAGTACTTC. Translating gives CASSLQPGSQAEEQYF.